The clone carrying this TCR beta chain has only one observation. These data come from a study of long-term antiretroviral therapy in people with HIV. At the survey level, the v3.0 immunoSEQ assay was run. Assay: immunoSEQ multiplex PCR; the TCRdb copy retains only in-frame clones and omits some. The table includes around 25,000 clones, around four fifths detected once. The CDR3 is 14 residues long. Between the trimmed V and J ends, which lost 5 bases and 8 bases, there was a span of 15 bases. The germline gives CDR1 SEHNR, CDR2 FQNEAQ (reference sequence). Sample: unsorted PBMCs, taken 1.1 years before starting antiretroviral therapy. V usage is TRBV7-9 and J usage is TRBJ1-4; D is possibly TRBD1 (6 bases). This TCR derives from a woman between 40 and 50 years old with HIV. The CDR3 loop reads CASSIASDREKLFF. The CDR3 DNA reads as TGTGCCAGCAGCATTGCTAGCGACAGGGAAAAACTGTTTTTT.